The present T cell receptor beta chain was sequenced within a study of CD8 T cells in Susac syndrome. The CD8+ and CD4+ T cells were isolated magnetically using a negative isolation approach, whereas the TEMRA cells were enriched by FACS. With random hexamers, reverse transcription was performed on about 0.5 to 1 ug of RNA. From the immunoSEQ multiplex PCR reads, TCRdb called clonotypes with MiXCR, one entry per CDR3 protein. The repertoire includes some 97,000 distinct CDR3 sequences, about 95% of them detected once, and 0.3% sits in the top ten. The germline V and J ends were trimmed by 6 bases and 5 bases, with 10 bases remaining between them. Germline-derived CDR1 and CDR2 are LNHDA and SQIVND (reference sequence). The CDR3 has 12 amino acids.

This TCR derives from a human donor with Susac syndrome. The gene calls are TRBV19 and TRBJ1-1; D is possibly TRBD1 (6 bases). The sample consisted of CD8+ T cells from PBMCs. The CDR3 sequence is CASRQGWTEAFF. The CDR3 DNA reads as TGTGCCAGTAGACAGGGTTGGACTGAAGCTTTCTTT.